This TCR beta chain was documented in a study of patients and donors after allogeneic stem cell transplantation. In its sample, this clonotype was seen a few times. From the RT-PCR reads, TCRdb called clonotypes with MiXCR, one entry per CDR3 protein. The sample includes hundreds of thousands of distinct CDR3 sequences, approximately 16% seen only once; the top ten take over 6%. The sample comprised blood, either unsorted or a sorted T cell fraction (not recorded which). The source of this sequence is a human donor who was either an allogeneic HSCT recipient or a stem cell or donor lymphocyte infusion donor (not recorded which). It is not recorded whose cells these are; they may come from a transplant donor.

CDR3 DNA sequence: TGTGCCAGCAACAGGGCGGGGTACACCGGGGAGCTGTTTTTT. Its translation: CASNRAGYTGELFF. This chain uses TRBV2 with TRBJ2-2; the D gene could be TRBD1 or TRBD2 (6 bases each). Germline V lookup: CDR1 SNHLY, CDR2 FYNNEI. This CDR3 is built from 14 residues. Deletions cut 7 bases from V and 3 bases from J, with 12 bases between.